This paragraph reports one TCR beta chain. The antigen is not known. The germline V gene has CDR1 WNHNN and CDR2 SYGVQD (reference sequence). The V and J ends lost 0 bases and 4 bases respectively, with 12 bases between them. The length of the CDR3 is 15 residues. This sample is part of a study of cytomegalovirus exposure and HLA in healthy donors. Study-level results: In the analysis, some V segments, TRBV6-2 and TRBV6-3 included, were excluded as indistinguishable. One later analysis reportedly identified an Asian-associated ancestry cluster that showed fewer N-insertions than the roughly 600-donor mean. What TCR beta sequences reportedly achieved was accurate prediction of HLA-A and HLA-B alleles in most subjects.

The PCR ran on 60 Vbeta and 13 Jbeta primers. The table came from immunoSEQ multiplex PCR; TCRdb's copy has only in-frame clones and leaves some out. The sample carries fewer than 120,000 clones, around 88% recorded once. The TCR comes from a man aged 40-49 years in good health and CMV-seronegative. Sequencing input: PBMCs. V and J are TRBV10-1 and TRBJ1-2; possible D gene TRBD1, 5 bases. Here the CDR3 reads CASSESPGGGYGYTF. The CDR3 nucleotides are TGCGCCAGCAGTGAGTCCCCCGGGGGAGGCTATGGCTACACCTTC.